In this sample, the clone carrying this T cell receptor beta chain turned up a few times. The record originates from a study of T cells in Graves' hyperthyroidism and ophthalmopathy. A patient was excluded if there was uncontrolled infection, other autoimmune disease, pregnancy or lactation. There are 18 residues in the CDR3. CDR1 is SGDLS, CDR2 YYNGEE, per germline. V dropped 0 bases and J dropped 0; count of bases not matched to a gene: 5. Authors of the study amplified TCR beta CDR3 regions from RNA transcripts. With the HTBI primer set, the TCR CDR3 went through a first round of RT-PCR. In TCRdb, the multiplex PCR reads were re-called with MiXCR into one record per CDR3 protein. The table lists some 460,000 distinct CDR3 sequences, roughly 14% of them singletons.

Source material: blood. This receptor was identified in a woman under 30 with Graves' hyperthyroidism. The genes are TRBV9 and TRBJ1-6; 8 nucleotides align to TRBD1. The chain's CDR3 is CASSVGDRRSSYNSPLHF. CDR3 DNA sequence: TGTGCCAGCAGCGTAGGGGACAGGAGGAGCTCCTATAATTCACCCCTCCACTTT.